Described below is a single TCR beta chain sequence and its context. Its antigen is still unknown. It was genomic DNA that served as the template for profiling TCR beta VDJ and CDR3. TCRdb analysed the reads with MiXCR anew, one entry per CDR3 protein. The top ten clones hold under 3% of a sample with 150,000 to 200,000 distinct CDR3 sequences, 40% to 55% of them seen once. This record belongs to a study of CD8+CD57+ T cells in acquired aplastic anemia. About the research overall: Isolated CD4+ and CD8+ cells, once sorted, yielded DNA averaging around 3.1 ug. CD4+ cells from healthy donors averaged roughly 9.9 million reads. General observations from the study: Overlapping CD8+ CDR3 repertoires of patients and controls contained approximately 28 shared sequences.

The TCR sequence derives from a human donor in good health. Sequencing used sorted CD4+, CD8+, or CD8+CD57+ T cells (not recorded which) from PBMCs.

The DNA for the CDR3 is TGCGCCAGCAGCCAACAGGAGAGCTCCTACGAGCAGTACTTC. Translated, it gives CASSQQESSYEQYF. V and J are TRBV10-2 and TRBJ2-7; tentative D call: TRBD1 (5 bases). The germline V and J ends were trimmed by 6 bases and 0 bases, with 12 bases remaining between them. The CDR3 contains 14 residues. Germline V CDR1 and CDR2: WSHSY, SAAADI.